Listed below are T cell receptor beta chains from one sample, sequenced in a study of OX40 agonist ivuxolimab in advanced cancers. Data came from immunoSEQ multiplex PCR; TCRdb stores just in-frame clones and leaves some out. The sample lists some 70,000 clones; roughly 80% were seen once. Sample: CD4+ or CD8+ T cells sorted from blood, taken in a trial of the OX40 agonist ivuxolimab. The receptors here all came from an adult with an advanced solid tumor such as melanoma, head and neck, liver or kidney cancer. CDR3s include the opening cysteine and the closing phenylalanine or tryptophan. D genes are given only for firm matches. Clone size is stated in some rows and not others, as once, few, many or a class when expanded.

>once|13|TRBV5-4|TRBD1|TRBJ1-2
TGTGCCAGCAGCTCGACAGGGGCCTTTGGCTACACCTTC
CASSSTGAFGYTF
>once|14|TRBV5-1|TRBD2|TRBJ2-1
TGCGCCAGCAGCTTATCTAGCGGGAGCAATGAGCAGTTCTTC
CASSLSSGSNEQFF
>few|12|TRBV5-1|NA|TRBJ1-2
TGCGCCAGCAGCTTGGAACCCCCAAGCTACACCTTC
CASSLEPPSYTF
>NA|16|TRBV4-2|NA|TRBJ1-6
TGTGCCAGCAGCCAAGCACCGGGGACCTATAATTCACCCCTCCACTTT
CASSQAPGTYNSPLHF
>NA|14|TRBV7-8|NA|TRBJ2-3
TGTGCCAGCAGCCCCCTCCACTCCACAGATACGCAGTATTTT
CASSPLHSTDTQYF
>NA|14|TRBV28|NA|TRBJ2-7
TGTGCCAGCACCCCTAGGAGGTTCGGTTACGAGCAGTACTTC
CASTPRRFGYEQYF
>NA|15|TRBV4-2|NA|TRBJ2-3
TGTGCCAGCAGCCAAGAGGTCCTCACCACAGATACGCAGTATTTT
CASSQEVLTTDTQYF
>once|18|TRBV5-4|NA|TRBJ1-4
TGTGCCAGCAGCTTGGGCTTGATTGGGTCAGCAAACGGTGAAAAACTGTTTTTT
CASSLGLIGSANGEKLFF
>NA|14|TRBV9|NA|TRBJ2-5
TGTGCCAGCAGCGCCGCAAGGGGGAGGGAGACCCAGTACTTC
CASSAARGRETQYF
>NA|14|TRBV27|TRBD1|TRBJ2-3
TGTGCCAGCAGGGGACAGGGATACACAGATACGCAGTATTTT
CASRGQGYTDTQYF
>NA|14|TRBV7-9|TRBD1|TRBJ2-3
TGTGCCAGCAGCTTACAGGGGGCAAGGGGTACGCAGTATTTT
CASSLQGARGTQYF
>NA|14|TRBV19|TRBD1|TRBJ1-1
TGTGCCAGTAGAGACAGGGGGACAAACACTGAAGCTTTCTTT
CASRDRGTNTEAFF
>NA|16|TRBV5-5|TRBD2|TRBJ2-3
TGTGCCAGCAGCTTGGGGGCTAGCGGGGGAACAGATACGCAGTATTTT
CASSLGASGGTDTQYF
>NA|16|TRBV5-1|NA|TRBJ2-2
TGCGCCAGCAGCCGAAAGTTGGACAGCACTACCGGGGAGCTGTTTTTT
CASSRKLDSTTGELFF
>NA|16|TRBV2|TRBD1|TRBJ2-1
TGTGCCAGCAGACTCCGGGACAGGGGGCCGGTAGATGAGCAGTTCTTC
CASRLRDRGPVDEQFF
>NA|16|TRBV11-1|NA|TRBJ2-7
TGTGCCAGCAGCTCCACCTTTGGGGCCATATCCTACGAGCAGTACTTC
CASSSTFGAISYEQYF
>NA|14|TRBV5-4|NA|TRBJ2-1
TGTGCCAGCAGCGACGGGGGGCCCTACAATGAGCAGTTCTTC
CASSDGGPYNEQFF
>NA|15|TRBV5-1|NA|TRBJ1-4
TGCGCCAGCGCCCGGGATGGGACAACTAATGAAAAACTGTTTTTT
CASARDGTTNEKLFF
>NA|15|TRBV5-1|TRBD1|TRBJ2-1
TGCGCCAGCAGGTTGTCTCCAGGGGGCTTTTATGAGCAGTTCTTC
CASRLSPGGFYEQFF